This TCR beta chain was sequenced during a study of vaccination effects on CD4 cells after COVID-19. TCRdb keeps only in-frame clones here, not all; method: immunoSEQ multiplex PCR. The table lists tens of thousands of clones, around 70% of them singletons, with around 5% in the top ten. In this sample, this clone turned up once. Its matching antigen is unknown. Antigen-specific CD4+ T cells were expanded with viral peptide pools in the ViraFEST assay before sequencing. Culture proceeded for nine to eleven days, and CD4+ T cells were then isolated. The individual was infected with SARS-CoV-2 between March and December 2020, as confirmed by PCR. IL-2 medium was substituted for half the medium on days 3 and 7. The V end was cut by 5 bases, the J end by 6 bases, with 16 bases between. Germline V gene sequence: CDR1 LNHDA, CDR2 SQIVND (reference sequence). This CDR3 has 15 amino acids.

This specimen consisted of CD4+ T cells from PBMCs cultured with HIV peptides, obtained before COVID-19 vaccination. Noted subset: HIV-1 Nef peptide pool negative control/reference culture. The sequence came from a human donor who had a prior SARS-CoV-2 infection. V gene TRBV19 combines with J gene TRBJ1-4, with D maybe TRBD1 (6 bases). The CDR3 nucleotides read TGTGCCAGTAGTGGCCGGGGGCGGTGGGATGAAAAACTGTTTTTT. It encodes CASSGRGRWDEKLFF.